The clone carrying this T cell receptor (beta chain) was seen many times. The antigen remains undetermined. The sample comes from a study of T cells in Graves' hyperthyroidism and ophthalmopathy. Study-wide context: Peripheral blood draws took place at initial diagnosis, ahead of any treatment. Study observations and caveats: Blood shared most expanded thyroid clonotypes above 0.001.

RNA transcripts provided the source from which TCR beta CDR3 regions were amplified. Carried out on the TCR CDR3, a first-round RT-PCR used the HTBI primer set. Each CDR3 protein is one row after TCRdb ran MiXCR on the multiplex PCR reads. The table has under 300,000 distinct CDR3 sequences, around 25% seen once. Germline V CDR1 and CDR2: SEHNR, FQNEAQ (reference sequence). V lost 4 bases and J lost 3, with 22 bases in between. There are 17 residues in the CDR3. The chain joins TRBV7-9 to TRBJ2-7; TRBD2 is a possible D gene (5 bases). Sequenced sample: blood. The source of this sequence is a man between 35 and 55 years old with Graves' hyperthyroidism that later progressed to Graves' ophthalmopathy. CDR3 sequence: CASSSRNSRDGNYEQYF. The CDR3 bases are TGTGCCAGCAGCTCCCGTAATTCCCGGGATGGAAACTACGAGCAGTACTTC.